The 32 T cell receptor beta chains below come from one sample, sequenced in a study of CD8+CD57+ T cells in acquired aplastic anemia. For CDR3 and TCR beta VDJ profiling, genomic DNA was the template used. One entry per CDR3 protein, called by TCRdb with MiXCR from the reads. The sample carries over 150,000 distinct CDR3 sequences, over 70% recorded once. Sequenced patients had shown CD8+CD57+ cell expansion by flow cytometry. Sample: sorted CD4+, CD8+, or CD8+CD57+ T cells (not recorded which) from PBMCs. These receptors were taken from a human donor with aplastic anemia.

The chain recombines TRBV5-5 with TRBJ1-1; possibly TRBD1 for D (5 bases). This CDR3 is 13 amino acids long. Trimming removed 2 bases at V and 9 bases at J, with 14 bases between. CDR1 SGHKS and CDR2 YYEKEE come from the germline V gene (reference sequence). The CDR3 DNA reads as TGTGCCAGCAGCTTAACAGGAACGGGGAAAGCTTTCTTT. Protein: CASSLTGTGKAFF.

This chain connects TRBV15 to TRBJ2-7; TRBD1 matches at 11 bases. There are 14 residues in the CDR3. The J segment lost 3 bases and the V segment lost 4 bases, leaving 2 bases of the junction unmatched. Germline V gene lookup returns CDR1 LNHNV and CDR2 YYDKDF (reference sequence). The CDR3 sequence: CATSIGTGGYEQYF. The CDR3, as DNA: TGTGCCACCAGCATTGGGACAGGGGGCTACGAGCAGTACTTC.

The chain carries TRBV7-2 and TRBJ2-3, with TRBD2 identical over 8 bases. V lost 5 bases, J lost 2 bases, and 6 bases stayed unmatched. The germline V gene encodes CDR1 SGHTA and CDR2 FQGNSA. CDR3 length: 15 amino acids. This CDR3 is CASSHYSGTTDTQYF. CDR3 DNA sequence: TGTGCCAGCAGCCATTATAGCGGGACCACAGATACGCAGTATTTT.

V is TRBV7-6 and J is TRBJ2-3; the D is unclear. V lost 4 bases, J lost 3 bases, and 17 bases lay in between. From germline, CDR1 is SGHVS and CDR2 FNYEAQ. This CDR3 contains 16 residues. The DNA of the CDR3 is TGTGCCAGCAGCTCCAATGTCGGAACGGGTACAGATACGCAGTATTTT. This encodes CASSSNVGTGTDTQYF.

J is TRBJ2-3 and V is TRBV19; 9 positions match TRBD1. Matching the DNA end better, TRBJ2-5 makes the J call doubtful. The length of the CDR3 is 15 residues. Germline V gene data show CDR1 as LNHDA and CDR2 as SQIVND (reference sequence). CDR3 residues: CASSNPETGGETQYF. In DNA, the CDR3 is TGTGCCAGTAGTAACCCCGAGACAGGGGGAGAGACCCAGTACTTC.

The chain carries TRBV10-3 and TRBJ2-1; D assignment may be TRBD1 or TRBD2 (5 bases each). The V and J ends lost 6 bases and 2 bases respectively, with 11 bases between them. The germline V gene has CDR1 ENHRY and CDR2 SYGVKD. The CDR3 covers 14 residues. CDR3 in DNA: TGTGCCATCAGGGGGGAAGATCCCTACAATGAGCAGTTCTTC. This sequence encodes CAIRGEDPYNEQFF.

CDR3 DNA sequence: TGTGCCAGCAGCTTAATGAGCACAGGGGGTTCTAGTAACGAGCAGTACTTC. Its protein product is CASSLMSTGGSSNEQYF. The chain combines TRBV7-9 with TRBJ2-7, with 8 positions matching TRBD1. In germline, CDR1 is SEHNR, CDR2 FQNEAQ (reference sequence). Unmatched junction bases numbered 14, after V lost 2 bases and J lost 5 bases. The CDR3 runs 17 residues.

The chain uses TRBV14 and TRBJ2-1; 13 nucleotides align to TRBD2. Trimming removed 4 bases from V and 6 bases from J; junction bases left unmatched: 12. This CDR3 is 18 amino acids long. Germline V gene data show CDR1 as SGHDN and CDR2 as FVKESK. CDR3: CASSPLSGTSGDSNEQFF. DNA for the CDR3: TGTGCCAGCAGCCCCCTATCCGGGACTAGCGGGGACTCCAATGAGCAGTTCTTC.

The V call is TRBV5-1, the J call TRBJ2-5; D unclear. The CDR3 has 12 residues. V lost 3 bases and J lost 1, with 4 bases in between. The germline V gene encodes CDR1 SGHRS and CDR2 YFSETQ. The CDR3 loop is CASSSSQETQYF. CDR3 in DNA: TGCGCCAGCAGCTCTTCCCAAGAGACCCAGTACTTC.

The J gene is TRBJ1-1, the V gene TRBV24-1; the D is unclear. CDR1 is KGHDR, CDR2 SFDVKD, per germline. The CDR3 covers 13 residues. The V and J ends lost 2 bases and 2 bases respectively, with 5 bases between them. The CDR3 is CATSDSANTEAFF. CDR3 DNA: TGTGCCACCAGTGATTCGGCTAACACTGAAGCTTTCTTT.

V is TRBV19 and J is TRBJ2-7, with D possibly being TRBD1 or TRBD2 (5 bases each). The V end lost 5 bases, the J end lost 1 base, and 12 bases lay between the germline ends. From germline, CDR1 is LNHDA and CDR2 SQIVND (reference sequence). The CDR3 sequence is 14 residues long. The CDR3 is CASSLSGRSYEQYF. The CDR3 region has the DNA TGTGCCAGTAGTCTGTCGGGACGATCCTACGAGCAGTACTTC. The whole variable domain, remainder taken from reference TRBV19 and TRBJ2-7, is DGGITQSPKYLFRKEGQNVTLSCEQNLNHDAMYWYRQDPGQGLRLIYYSQIVNDFQKGDIAEGYSVSREKKESFPLTVTSAQKNPTAFYLCASSLSGRSYEQYFGPGTRLTVT.

The chain links TRBV7-6 to TRBJ1-3; 9 bases line up with TRBD1. With 4 bases clipped from V and 9 bases from J, the junction kept 4 bases outside the gene matches. The CDR3 contains 13 residues. Germline V gene data show CDR1 as SGHVS and CDR2 as FNYEAQ. The CDR3 DNA follows: TGTGCCAGCAGCTGGGACAGGGCGAGCACCATATATTTT. It is translated as CASSWDRASTIYF.

The table lists this clonotype with a few counts. The V and J genes are TRBV2 and TRBJ1-6; tentatively, D is TRBD1 (5 bases). V was shortened by 1 base and J by 7 bases, with 11 bases between the two germline ends. The CDR3 loop spans 15 amino acids. Germline values: CDR1 SNHLY, CDR2 FYNNEI. CDR3 nucleotide sequence: TGTGCCAGCAGTGAAGGGGCGCAGGGAAATTCACCCCTCCACTTT. Encoded protein: CASSEGAQGNSPLHF.

CDR3 protein: CSAKTWEGTEAFF. The CDR3 region has the DNA TGCAGTGCGAAGACATGGGAGGGCACTGAAGCTTTCTTT. This sequence joins TRBV20-1 and TRBJ1-1; D unclear. Germline V gives CDR1 DFQATT, CDR2 SNEGSKA (reference sequence). The CDR3 has 13 amino acids. V gave up 6 bases and J gave up 4 bases, with 15 bases separating them.

The rearrangement links TRBV12-3 or TRBV12-4 to TRBJ2-1; D uncertain. The CDR3 extends over 13 amino acids. Trimming left V 3 bases short and J 2 bases short, with 5 bases between. CDR3: CASSLGTYNEQFF. The DNA of the CDR3 is TGTGCCAGCAGTTTGGGTACCTACAATGAGCAGTTCTTC.

This clonotype was observed a handful of times. The CDR3 protein is CASAPGQFLNTEAFF. The CDR3 region has the DNA TGCGCCAGCGCCCCTGGACAGTTTTTGAACACTGAAGCTTTCTTT. The chain employs TRBV10-1 and TRBJ1-1; weak D call: TRBD1 (6 bases). The V gene's germline CDR1 is WNHNN and CDR2 SYGVQD (reference sequence). Deletions cut 8 bases from V and 0 bases from J, with 16 bases between. The CDR3 length is 15 residues.

The table lists this clonotype with many counts. CDR3 nucleotides: TGTGCCAGCAGCTCCCCCCCGGGTGGAGTCAATGAGCAGTTCTTC. Its protein product is CASSSPPGGVNEQFF. The rearrangement uses TRBV7-8 and TRBJ2-1; D is unresolved. Trimming cost V 4 bases and J 6 bases, with 16 bases left between them. Germline V CDR1 and CDR2: SGHVS, FQNEAQ. The CDR3 loop spans 15 amino acids.

A few counts support this clonotype. J is TRBJ1-2 and V is TRBV20-1; D perhaps matches TRBD1 (6 bases). This CDR3 has 13 residues. V was pared by 0 bases and J by 9 bases, with 14 bases between. Germline CDR1 and CDR2: DFQATT and SNEGSKA (reference sequence). This chain's CDR3 is CSARDNREQRYTF. DNA of the CDR3: TGCAGTGCTAGAGATAACAGGGAACAGCGCTACACCTTC.

This rearrangement joins TRBV7-8 to TRBJ1-6; D unresolved. The CDR3 runs to 14 residues. Germline assignment: CDR1 SGHVS and CDR2 FQNEAQ. Trimming shortened V by 2 bases and J by 11 bases, and 13 bases separated the two germline ends. CDR3 sequence (DNA): TGTGCCAGCAGCTTAAACGCGGGCGACACACCCCTCCACTTT. It specifies CASSLNAGDTPLHF.

V gene TRBV20-1 combines with J gene TRBJ1-2; D is possibly TRBD1 (5 bases). There are 16 residues in the CDR3. Germline V gene lookup returns CDR1 DFQATT and CDR2 SNEGSKA (reference sequence). Deletions cut 6 bases from V and 5 bases from J, with 25 bases between. The CDR3 spells CSALGQGKNRAYGYTF. The CDR3 DNA reads TGCAGTGCCCTCGGGCAGGGAAAAAACCGGGCGTATGGCTACACCTTC.

The CDR3 reads CSARDLGRDYEQYF. CDR3 coding DNA: TGCAGTGCTAGAGATCTGGGGCGGGACTACGAGCAGTACTTC. The chain has TRBV20-1 and TRBJ2-7; TRBD2 is a possible D gene (6 bases). The length of the CDR3 is 14 residues. The germline CDR1 and CDR2 sequences are DFQATT and SNEGSKA (reference sequence). V lost 0 bases, J lost 3 bases, and 12 bases lay in between.

The chain couples TRBV10-2 to TRBJ1-1; D is perhaps TRBD1 (6 bases). Germline V CDR1 and CDR2: WSHSY, SAAADI. The CDR3 is made up of 13 amino acids. The V and J ends lost 3 bases and 5 bases respectively, with 10 bases between them. CDR3: CASSDRGVTEAFF. CDR3 DNA: TGCGCCAGCAGTGATAGGGGGGTTACTGAAGCTTTCTTT.

A remark on this clonotype: The final CDR3 position lacks the conserved phenylalanine or tryptophan, pointing to a likely read error. The chain couples TRBV7-9 to TRBJ2-5; TRBD2 matches 8 bases. V shed 5 bases and J 5 bases; nucleotides not matched to a gene: 7. Germline V gene data show CDR1 as SEHNR and CDR2 as FQNEAQ (reference sequence). This CDR3 is 14 amino acids long. The CDR3 bases are TGTGCCAGCAGCCCCGCGGGGGGCTATGAGACCCAGTACCTC. Translating gives CASSPAGGYETQYL.

The chain links TRBV6-4 to TRBJ1-2, with a tentative D call TRBD1 (5 bases). Germline loops: CDR1 MRHNA, CDR2 SNTAGT. V lost 0 bases, J lost 3 bases, and 14 bases lay in between. There are 16 residues in the CDR3. For the CDR3, the DNA is TGTGCCAGCAGTGACTCGGGGCAGGGAACCGACTATGGCTACACCTTC. Its translation: CASSDSGQGTDYGYTF.

The chain joins TRBV6-6 to TRBJ2-7, with 7 bases identical to TRBD2. The germline gives CDR1 MNHNY, CDR2 SVGAGI (reference sequence). CDR3 length: 18 amino acids. With V trimmed by 6 bases and J by 0 bases, 17 bases remained unmatched. The CDR3 DNA sequence: TGTGCCAGCAGCGCCGGGGGGTTTCCTCCGTCCCCCTCCTACGAGCAGTACTTC. It encodes CASSAGGFPPSPSYEQYF.

The chain is built from TRBV20-1 and TRBJ2-7; D is unclear. This CDR3 comprises 12 residues. V lost 5 bases and J 4 bases, leaving 12 bases between the germline ends. Germline V CDR1 and CDR2: DFQATT, SNEGSKA (reference sequence). The CDR3 spells CSAPSSDYEQYF. CDR3 bases: TGCAGTGCTCCGTCTTCGGATTACGAGCAGTACTTC.

V gene TRBV12-3 or TRBV12-4 combines with J gene TRBJ2-1; possibly TRBD2 for D (6 bases). The CDR3 runs to 12 residues. Trimming pared 10 bases from V and 5 bases from J, leaving 12 bases between. CDR3 residues: CATAGLHNEQFF. In DNA form, the CDR3 reads TGTGCCACCGCGGGACTCCACAATGAGCAGTTCTTC.

This chain uses TRBV5-6 with TRBJ2-1, with TRBD2 as a possible D gene (5 bases). The germline V gene has CDR1 SGHDT and CDR2 YYEEEE. Trimming took off 5 bases at V and 10 bases at J, with 13 bases between the two ends. The CDR3 runs 12 residues. Here the CDR3 DNA reads TGTGCCAGCAGTGACTCGCCGGGAGAGCAGTTCTTC. Amino acids: CASSDSPGEQFF.

The gene calls are TRBV19 and TRBJ1-4; no reliable D call. CDR1 is LNHDA, CDR2 SQIVND, per germline (reference sequence). The V end was cut by 0 bases, the J end by 0 bases, with 11 bases between. CDR3 length equals 17 residues. CDR3 in DNA: TGTGCCAGTAGTATAGATCGTGGGATTTCAACTAATGAAAAACTGTTTTTT. Protein: CASSIDRGISTNEKLFF.

The rearrangement uses TRBV2 and TRBJ1-2; D might be TRBD1 (6 bases). The CDR3 has 14 amino acids. V lost 1 base, J lost 8 bases, and 14 bases lay in between. CDR1 and CDR2 (germline): SNHLY, FYNNEI. The CDR3 here is CASSEGTVLPGYTF. CDR3 nucleotide sequence: TGTGCCAGCAGTGAAGGGACAGTATTACCGGGCTACACCTTC. Full variable domain (rest looked up from reference TRBV2 and TRBJ1-2): EPEVTQTPSHQVTQMGQEVILRCVPISNHLYFYWYRQILGQKVEFLVSFYNNEISEKSEIFDDQFSVERPDGSNFTLKIRSTKLEDSAMYFCASSEGTVLPGYTFGSGTRLTVV.

This clonotype was observed at least ten times. V usage is TRBV2 and J usage is TRBJ1-5; a possible D gene is TRBD1 (5 bases). Trimming removed 8 bases from V and 6 bases from J, with 26 bases in between. The CDR3 runs 17 residues. Germline CDR1 and CDR2: SNHLY and FYNNEI. The DNA of the CDR3 is TGTGCCAGCTCCGACCGAACGGGACTCCGAAGGGGTCAGCCCCAGCATTTT. Translating it yields CASSDRTGLRRGQPQHF.

The rearrangement joins TRBV20-1 to TRBJ2-7; D gene unclear. The germline V gene encodes CDR1 DFQATT and CDR2 SNEGSKA (reference sequence). This CDR3 has 13 amino acids. V was shortened by 4 bases and J by 3 bases, with 13 bases between the two germline ends. The chain's CDR3 is CSATHNPYYEQYF. DNA for the CDR3: TGCAGTGCTACCCATAACCCGTACTACGAGCAGTACTTC.